This TCR beta chain was recovered during a study of cytomegalovirus exposure and HLA in healthy donors. PCR employed 60 Vbeta and 13 Jbeta primers. The data were produced by immunoSEQ multiplex PCR, yet TCRdb's version contains in-frame clones alone and is incomplete. The table includes about 140,000 clones, approximately 79% detected once. Comments on this clone: Its antigen is as yet unknown.

Study results and limitations: It was reported in a later analysis that an Asian-associated ancestry cluster showed fewer N-insertions than the 666-donor mean.

This CDR3 region has 14 residues. The V end lost 5 bases, the J end lost 2 bases, and 11 bases lay between the germline ends. Germline CDR1 reads MNHEY; CDR2 reads SVGAGI. The rearrangement uses TRBV6-5 and TRBJ2-3; D may be TRBD1 (6 bases). This receptor was identified in a woman in her forties or fifties in good health and CMV-seropositive. The sample consisted of PBMCs. CDR3 protein: CASSRTDPTDTQYF. CDR3 in DNA: TGTGCCAGCAGTCGGACAGATCCCACAGATACGCAGTATTTT.